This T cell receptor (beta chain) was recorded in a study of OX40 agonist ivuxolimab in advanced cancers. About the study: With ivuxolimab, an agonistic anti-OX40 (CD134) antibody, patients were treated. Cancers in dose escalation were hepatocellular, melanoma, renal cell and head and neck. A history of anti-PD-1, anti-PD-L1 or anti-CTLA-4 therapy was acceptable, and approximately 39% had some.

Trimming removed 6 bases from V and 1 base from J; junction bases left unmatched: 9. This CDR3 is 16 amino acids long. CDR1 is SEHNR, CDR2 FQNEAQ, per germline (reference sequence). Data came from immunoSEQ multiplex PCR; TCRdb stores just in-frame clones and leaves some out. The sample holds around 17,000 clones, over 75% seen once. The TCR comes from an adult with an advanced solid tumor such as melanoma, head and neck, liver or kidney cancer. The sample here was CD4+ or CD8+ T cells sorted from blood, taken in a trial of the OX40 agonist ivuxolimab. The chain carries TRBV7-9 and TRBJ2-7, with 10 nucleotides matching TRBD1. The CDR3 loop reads CASSFPGTGASYEQYF. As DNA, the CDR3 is TGTGCCAGCAGTTTCCCCGGGACAGGGGCGTCCTACGAGCAGTACTTC.